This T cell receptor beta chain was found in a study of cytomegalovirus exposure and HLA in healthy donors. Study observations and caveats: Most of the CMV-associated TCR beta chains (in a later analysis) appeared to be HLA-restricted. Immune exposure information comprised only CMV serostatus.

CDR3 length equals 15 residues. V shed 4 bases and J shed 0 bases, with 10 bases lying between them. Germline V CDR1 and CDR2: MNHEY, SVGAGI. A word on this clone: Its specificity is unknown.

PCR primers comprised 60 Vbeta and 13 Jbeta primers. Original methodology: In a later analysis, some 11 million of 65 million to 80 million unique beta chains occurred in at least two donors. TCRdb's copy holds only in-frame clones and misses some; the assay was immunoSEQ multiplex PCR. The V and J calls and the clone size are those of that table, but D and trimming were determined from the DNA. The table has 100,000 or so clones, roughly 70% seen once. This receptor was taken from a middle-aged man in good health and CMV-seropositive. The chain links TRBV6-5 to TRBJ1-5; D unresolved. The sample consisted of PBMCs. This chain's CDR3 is CASSFGMYSNQPQHF. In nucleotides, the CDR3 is TGTGCCAGCAGTTTCGGGATGTATAGCAATCAGCCCCAGCATTTT.